This is a list of T cell receptor beta chains from one sample in a study of cytomegalovirus exposure and HLA in healthy donors. Profiled with immunoSEQ multiplex PCR; TCRdb holds only in-frame clones, not every one. The repertoire holds fewer than 200,000 clones, with 80% to 90% as singletons. The sequencing sample was made of PBMCs. The source of these receptors is a woman in her thirties in good health and CMV-seropositive. The conserved cysteine and the conserved F or W are not part of the CDR3 here. A D gene is named only where the DNA matches it firmly.

j_call,v_call,d_call,cdr3_aa
TRBJ1-6,TRBV6-5,.,ASSLGASPLH
TRBJ1-2,TRBV2,TRBD1,ASSYDREANYGYT
TRBJ1-2,TRBV5-8,.,ASRRSTGLRYGYT
TRBJ2-3,TRBV27,TRBD1,ASSNTGTGLDTQY
TRBJ2-2,TRBV9,.,ASSIAGGLEVELF
TRBJ1-1,TRBV29-1,.,SAAGGNTEAF
TRBJ2-7,TRBV7-2,TRBD1,ASSFRQGEYEQY
TRBJ2-7,TRBV7-2,TRBD2,ASSLELAGPYEQY
TRBJ1-2,TRBV9,.,ASSVDLQTNYGYT
TRBJ2-7,TRBV5-4,.,ASSDGQRRGDEQY
TRBJ1-4,TRBV7-2,.,ASTYYRGYEKLF
TRBJ1-4,TRBV4-3,.,ASSQGMTGQGSEKLF
TRBJ2-1,TRBV7-2,TRBD2,ASSPESRGSSYNEQF
TRBJ2-1,TRBV7-9,.,AGRGGSYNEQF
TRBJ1-1,TRBV2,.,ASSVQVVTEAF
TRBJ2-1,TRBV4-2,TRBD2,ASSQDSGGAYNEQF
TRBJ2-7,TRBV7-3,.,ASSLTGSLDQQY
TRBJ1-1,TRBV19,.,ASSIHRADTEAF
TRBJ1-2,TRBV7-2,.,ASSFQGYDGYT
TRBJ2-7,TRBV28,TRBD2,ASSLASGGPTISYEQY
TRBJ1-2,TRBV4-1,TRBD1,ASSPYRGNNYGYT
TRBJ2-1,TRBV25-1,.,ASSPLGLSYNEQF
TRBJ2-5,TRBV5-1,TRBD1,ASSPTGGLEETQY
TRBJ2-1,TRBV7-6,TRBD2,ASSPLSGASYNEQF
TRBJ2-1,TRBV11-1,.,ASSLAGSGNEQF
TRBJ2-3,TRBV5-6,.,ASSFADTQY
TRBJ2-7,TRBV7-9,.,ASSSSRAGPNHPYEQY
TRBJ1-1,TRBV18,.,ASSPPGPNTEAF
TRBJ2-7,TRBV4-2,.,ASSQDSRSYEQY
TRBJ1-3,TRBV28,.,ASSLNSDGRVERNTIY
TRBJ2-7,TRBV12-5,TRBD2,ARGLARRVEY
TRBJ2-2,TRBV4-2,TRBD2,ASSQDVWRGGRIGELF
TRBJ1-5,TRBV6-5,TRBD1,ASTGDRGWNQPQH
TRBJ2-2,TRBV4-2,.,ASSQEAARALNTGELF
TRBJ1-6,TRBV9,.,ASSVGRGSPLH
TRBJ2-1,TRBV27,.,ASSLWAGLVGYNEQF
TRBJ2-1,TRBV4-1,TRBD1,ASSQEGTGRYNEQF
TRBJ1-1,TRBV4-3,.,ASSPGYDTEAF
TRBJ1-5,TRBV5-6,TRBD1,ASSRTGRNQPQH
TRBJ2-5,TRBV4-3,.,ASSQGGPGTNQETQY
TRBJ2-7,TRBV2,.,ATRGLTYEQY
TRBJ2-3,TRBV7-9,TRBD2,ASSLGGLAGKADTQY
TRBJ1-2,TRBV28,TRBD1,ASSRPKTPGTGGVGLYGYT
.,TRBV5-4,TRBD1,ASSLETGYEQY
TRBJ1-6,TRBV14,TRBD1,ASSFGQGRYSPLH
TRBJ1-1,TRBV7-9,.,ATGRSGTEAF
TRBJ1-6,TRBV5-4,.,ASTPSGSNSYNSPLH
TRBJ2-1,TRBV19,.,ASSFRGYDEQF
TRBJ1-4,TRBV7-8,TRBD1,ASSLGWGQEPLVKLF
TRBJ1-5,TRBV28,TRBD1,ASITRGAGVGNQPQH
TRBJ1-3,TRBV7-9,TRBD1,ASRTGQRPTGNTIY
TRBJ2-3,TRBV15,TRBD2,ATSSRTSGRRSTQY
TRBJ2-2,TRBV7-9,TRBD2,ASSSTSGNTGELF
TRBJ1-2,TRBV7-2,.,ASSLQYGRPYGYT